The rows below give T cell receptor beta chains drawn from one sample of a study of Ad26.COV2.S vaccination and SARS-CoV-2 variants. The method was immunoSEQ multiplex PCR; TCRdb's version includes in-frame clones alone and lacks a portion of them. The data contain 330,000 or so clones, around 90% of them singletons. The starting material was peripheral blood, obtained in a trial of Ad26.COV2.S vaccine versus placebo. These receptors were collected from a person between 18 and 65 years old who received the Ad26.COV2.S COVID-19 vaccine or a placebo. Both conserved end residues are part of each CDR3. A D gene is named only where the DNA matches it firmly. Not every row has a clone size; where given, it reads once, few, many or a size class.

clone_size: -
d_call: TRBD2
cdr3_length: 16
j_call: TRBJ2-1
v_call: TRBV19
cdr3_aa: CASSTGLAGGSNEQFF
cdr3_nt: TGTGCCAGTAGTACCGGACTAGCGGGAGGTTCCAATGAGCAGTTCTTC

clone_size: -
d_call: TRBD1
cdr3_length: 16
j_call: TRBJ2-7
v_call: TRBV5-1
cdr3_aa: CASSLAGTGQPYEQYF
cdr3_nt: TGCGCCAGCAGCTTGGCCGGGACAGGGCAACCCTACGAGCAGTACTTC

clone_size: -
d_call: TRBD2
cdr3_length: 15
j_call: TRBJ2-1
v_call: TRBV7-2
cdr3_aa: CASSLEAGGRNEQFF
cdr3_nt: TGTGCCAGCAGCTTAGAGGCGGGAGGGCGGAATGAGCAGTTCTTC

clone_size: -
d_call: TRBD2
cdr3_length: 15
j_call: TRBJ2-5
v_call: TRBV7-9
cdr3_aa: CASSERLAAEETQYF
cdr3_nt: TGTGCCAGCAGCGAGAGACTAGCAGCGGAAGAGACCCAGTACTTC

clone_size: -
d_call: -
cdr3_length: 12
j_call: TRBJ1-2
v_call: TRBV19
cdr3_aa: CASSAGEDGYTF
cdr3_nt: TGTGCCAGTAGCGCAGGGGAAGATGGCTACACCTTC

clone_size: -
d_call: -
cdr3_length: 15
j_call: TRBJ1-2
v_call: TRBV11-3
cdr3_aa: CASSDTGRQARGYTF
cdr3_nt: TGTGCCAGCAGCGACACAGGGCGTCAGGCTAGGGGCTACACCTTC

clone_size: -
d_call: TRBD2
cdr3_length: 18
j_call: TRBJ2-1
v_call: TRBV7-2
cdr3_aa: CASSFLRTSGGSYNEQFF
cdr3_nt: TGTGCCAGCAGCTTCCTCCGAACTAGCGGGGGTTCATACAATGAGCAGTTCTTC

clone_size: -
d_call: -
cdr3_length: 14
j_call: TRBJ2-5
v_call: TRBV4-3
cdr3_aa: CASSQGGGRETQYF
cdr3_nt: TGCGCCAGCAGCCAAGGAGGAGGACGGGAGACCCAGTACTTC

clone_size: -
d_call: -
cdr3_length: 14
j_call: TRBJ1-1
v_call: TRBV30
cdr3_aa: CAWTNRGENTEAFF
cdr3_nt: TGTGCCTGGACCAACCGAGGGGAGAACACTGAAGCTTTCTTT

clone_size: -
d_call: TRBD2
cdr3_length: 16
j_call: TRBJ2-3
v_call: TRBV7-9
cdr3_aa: CASSYSGRVHTDTQYF
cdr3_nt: TGTGCCAGCAGCTATAGCGGGAGGGTGCACACAGATACGCAGTATTTT

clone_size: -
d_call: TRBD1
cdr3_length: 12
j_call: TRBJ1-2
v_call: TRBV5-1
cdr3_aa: CASSLDRGGYTF
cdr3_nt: TGCGCCAGCAGCTTGGACAGGGGAGGCTACACCTTC

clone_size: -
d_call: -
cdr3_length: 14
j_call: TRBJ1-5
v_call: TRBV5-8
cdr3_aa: CASSPQGPRQPQHF
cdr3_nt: TGTGCCAGCAGCCCCCAGGGGCCCCGACAGCCCCAGCATTTT

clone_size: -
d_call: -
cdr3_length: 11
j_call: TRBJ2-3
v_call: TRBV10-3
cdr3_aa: CAISDTDTQYF
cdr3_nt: TGTGCCATCAGTGACACAGATACGCAGTATTTT

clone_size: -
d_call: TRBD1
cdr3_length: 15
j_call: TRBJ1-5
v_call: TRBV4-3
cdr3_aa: CASSQGTGRNQPQHF
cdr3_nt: TGCGCCAGCAGCCAAGGGACAGGGAGGAATCAGCCCCAGCATTTT

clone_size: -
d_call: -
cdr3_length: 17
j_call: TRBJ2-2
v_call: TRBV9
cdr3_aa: CASSVAGWNPNTGELFF
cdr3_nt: TGTGCCAGCAGCGTAGCTGGGTGGAACCCGAACACCGGGGAGCTGTTTTTT

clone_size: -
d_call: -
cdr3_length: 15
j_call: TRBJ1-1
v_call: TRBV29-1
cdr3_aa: CSASNRASPNTEAFF
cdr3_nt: TGCAGCGCCTCTAACCGTGCCTCCCCTAACACTGAAGCTTTCTTT

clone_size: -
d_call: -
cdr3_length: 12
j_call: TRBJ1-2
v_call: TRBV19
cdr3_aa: CATAAGFYGYTF
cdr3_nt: TGTGCCACCGCAGCTGGGTTTTATGGCTACACCTTC

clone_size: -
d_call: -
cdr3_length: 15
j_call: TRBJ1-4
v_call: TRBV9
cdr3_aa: CASSPTGGADEKLFF
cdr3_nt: TGTGCCAGCAGCCCAACCGGAGGGGCTGATGAAAAACTGTTTTTT

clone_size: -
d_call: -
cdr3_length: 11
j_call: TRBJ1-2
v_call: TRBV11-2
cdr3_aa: CASSLGGGYTF
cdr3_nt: TGTGCCAGCAGCTTAGGAGGGGGCTACACCTTC

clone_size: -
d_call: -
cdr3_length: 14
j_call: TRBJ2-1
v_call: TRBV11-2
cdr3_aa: CASSLIERYNEQFF
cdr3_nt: TGTGCCAGCAGCTTAATCGAGAGGTACAATGAGCAGTTCTTC

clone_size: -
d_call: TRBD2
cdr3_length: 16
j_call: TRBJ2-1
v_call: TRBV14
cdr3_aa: CASSPTRAGVGHEQFF
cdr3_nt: TGTGCCAGCAGCCCCACCCGAGCGGGAGTTGGGCATGAGCAGTTCTTC

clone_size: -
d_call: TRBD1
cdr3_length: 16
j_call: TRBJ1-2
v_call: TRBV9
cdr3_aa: CASSVKQGGAFYGYTF
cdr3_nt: TGTGCCAGCAGCGTTAAGCAGGGGGGTGCTTTCTATGGCTACACCTTC

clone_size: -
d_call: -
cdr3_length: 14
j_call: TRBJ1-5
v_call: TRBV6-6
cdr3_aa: CASSHGDSNQPQHF
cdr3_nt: TGTGCCAGCAGCCATGGGGATAGCAATCAGCCCCAGCATTTT

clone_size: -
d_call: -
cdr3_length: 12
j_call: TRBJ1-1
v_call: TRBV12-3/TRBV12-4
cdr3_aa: CASSRSVQGSFF
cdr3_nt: TGTGCCAGCAGCCGCTCGGTGCAGGGGTCTTTCTTT

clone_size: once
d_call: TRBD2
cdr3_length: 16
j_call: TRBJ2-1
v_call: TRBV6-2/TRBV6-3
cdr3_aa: CASSTRLAGAYNEQFF
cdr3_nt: TGTGCCAGCAGCACAAGACTAGCGGGAGCCTACAATGAGCAGTTCTTC

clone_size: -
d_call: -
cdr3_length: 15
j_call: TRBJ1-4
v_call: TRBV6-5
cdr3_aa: CASSYSIVANEKLFF
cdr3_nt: TGTGCCAGCAGTTACTCGATAGTGGCTAATGAAAAACTGTTTTTT

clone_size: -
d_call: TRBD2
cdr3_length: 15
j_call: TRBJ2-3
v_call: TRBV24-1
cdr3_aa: CATSESGTNVDTQYF
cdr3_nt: TGTGCCACCAGTGAGTCCGGGACTAACGTAGATACGCAGTATTTT

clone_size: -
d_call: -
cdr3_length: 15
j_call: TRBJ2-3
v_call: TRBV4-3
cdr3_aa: CASSRLLQSTDTQYF
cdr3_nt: TGCGCCAGCAGCCGCCTACTCCAAAGCACAGATACGCAGTATTTT